This TCR beta chain was sequenced during a study of cytomegalovirus exposure and HLA in healthy donors. Comments on this clone: Its cognate antigen is unknown.

V shed 4 bases and J shed 3 bases, with 14 bases lying between them. Looked up from germline, CDR1 is SGHNT and CDR2 is YYREEE (reference sequence). The CDR3 consists of 15 residues. With 60 Vbeta and 13 Jbeta primers, the PCR was carried out. Sequencing used immunoSEQ multiplex PCR; TCRdb keeps in-frame clones, though not all of them. The sample records almost 200,000 clones, roughly three quarters being singletons. Overall study results and limits: HLA alleles were associated with roughly 15,000 TCR beta sequences in a later analysis at 0.05 false discovery rate.

The V call is TRBV5-4, the J call TRBJ1-5; no definite D call. The receptor was derived from a male donor in good health and CMV-seropositive. Sequencing used PBMCs. The CDR3 bases are TGTGCCAGCAGCCTAAACACAGAGAACAATCAGCCCCAGCATTTT. It is translated as CASSLNTENNQPQHF. Full variable domain (outside the CDR3, taken from reference TRBV5-4 and TRBJ1-5): ETGVTQSPTHLIKTRGQQVTLRCSSQSGHNTVSWYQQALGQGPQFIFQYYREEENGRGNFPPRFSGLQFPNYSSELNVNALELDDSALYLCASSLNTENNQPQHFGDGTRLSIL.